The subject of this entry is one TCR beta chain. This sample was included in a study of patients and donors after allogeneic stem cell transplantation. In TCRdb, the RT-PCR reads were re-called with MiXCR into one record per CDR3 protein. This table holds around 240,000 distinct CDR3 sequences, about 14% found once. The CDR3 runs to 14 residues. Trimming took 4 bases from V and 2 from J, leaving 12 bases between them. CDR1 is MNHEY, CDR2 SVGAGI, per germline. V gene TRBV6-5 combines with J gene TRBJ2-7; D is uncertain. This receptor was identified in a human donor who was either an allogeneic HSCT recipient or a stem cell or donor lymphocyte infusion donor (not recorded which). It is not recorded whose cells these are; they may come from a transplant donor. The sample taken for sequencing was blood, either unsorted or a sorted T cell fraction (not recorded which). CDR3: CASSLVGQAYEQYF. CDR3 coding DNA: TGTGCCAGCAGTTTAGTAGGGCAAGCCTACGAGCAGTACTTC.